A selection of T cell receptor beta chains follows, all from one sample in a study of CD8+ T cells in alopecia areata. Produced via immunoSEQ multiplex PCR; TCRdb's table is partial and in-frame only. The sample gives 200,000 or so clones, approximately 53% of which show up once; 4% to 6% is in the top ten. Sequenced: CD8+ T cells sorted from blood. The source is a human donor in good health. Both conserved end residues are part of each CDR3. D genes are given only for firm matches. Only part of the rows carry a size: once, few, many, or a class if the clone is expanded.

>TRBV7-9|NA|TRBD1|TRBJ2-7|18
CASSPEGAGGASVLEQYF
TGTGCCAGCAGCCCCGAGGGGGCAGGGGGCGCATCGGTGCTCGAGCAGTACTTC
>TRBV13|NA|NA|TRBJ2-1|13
CASSLQGNNEQFF
TGTGCCAGCAGCTTACAGGGTAACAATGAGCAGTTCTTC
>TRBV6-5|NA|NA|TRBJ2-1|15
CASNQGGGAYNEQFF
TGTGCCAGCAACCAAGGGGGGGGAGCCTACAATGAGCAGTTCTTC
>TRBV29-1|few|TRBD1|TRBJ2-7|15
CSVVDPSAGGYEQYF
TGCAGCGTTGTTGACCCCTCAGCAGGGGGCTACGAGCAGTACTTC
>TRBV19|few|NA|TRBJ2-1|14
CASSGSSSYNEQFF
TGTGCCAGTAGTGGTTCCAGCTCCTACAATGAGCAGTTCTTC
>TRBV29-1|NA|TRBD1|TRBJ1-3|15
CSVHGTGNSGNTIYF
TGCAGCGTCCACGGGACAGGCAACTCTGGAAACACCATATATTTT
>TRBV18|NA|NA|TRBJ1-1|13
CASSPASNAEAFF
TGTGCCAGCTCACCGGCCTCCAACGCTGAAGCTTTCTTT
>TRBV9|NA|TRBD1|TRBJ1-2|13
CASSGDRVDVYTF
TGTGCCAGCAGCGGCGACAGGGTGGACGTCTACACCTTC
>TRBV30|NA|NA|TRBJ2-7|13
CAWSNSVSYEQYF
TGTGCCTGGAGTAATAGCGTATCCTACGAGCAGTACTTC
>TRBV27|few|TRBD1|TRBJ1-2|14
CASSSDRGFDGYTF
TGTGCCAGCAGTTCAGACAGGGGTTTCGATGGCTACACCTTC
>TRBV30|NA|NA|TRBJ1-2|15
CAWSEGDILTNGYTF
TGTGCCTGGAGTGAAGGGGACATCTTGACTAATGGCTACACCTTC
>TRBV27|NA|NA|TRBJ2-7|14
CASSFRDPPYEQYF
TGTGCCAGCAGTTTCCGGGACCCCCCCTACGAGCAGTACTTC
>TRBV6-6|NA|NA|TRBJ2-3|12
CASSYPLDTQYF
TGTGCCAGCAGTTACCCCCTTGATACGCAGTATTTT
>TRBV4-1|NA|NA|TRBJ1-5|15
CASSQEYQGGQPQHF
TGCGCCAGCAGCCAAGAGTACCAGGGAGGGCAGCCCCAGCATTTT